This TCR beta chain derives from a study of human T cells and chemical hapten exposure. Study-level background: Subjects had 2% DPC placed on about 2 cm by about 2 cm of upper inner arm skin for sensitization. Chiefly female patients presented with alopecia areata, totalis or universalis.

This CDR3 is 13 amino acids long. V trimming: 5 bases; J trimming: 5 bases; junction bases outside the gene matches: 2. Findings of the study overall: Those TCRs sitting above 1 in 1000 frequency stayed the same with DPC sensitization.

In the case of this clonotype: Its antigen is undetermined.

The time point: patch test 2, 6 weeks after DPC sensitization. Documented treatment: therapeutic diphenylcyclopropenone sensitization with weekly scalp DPC. TCRdb re-called the RACE reads with MiXCR, one entry per CDR3 protein. The data contain some 350,000 distinct CDR3 sequences, around 6% of them singletons. The sample consisted of whole blood, taken in connection with sensitization to the hapten diphenylcyclopropenone (DPC). This sequence was found in a woman aged 18-29 years with alopecia areata. Some clones in this sample may be carry-over from other donors' samples. The genes are TRBV12-3 or TRBV12-4 and TRBJ1-1; 10 positions agree with TRBD1. The CDR3 loop is CASSMDRGTEAFF. The CDR3 nucleotides read TGTGCCAGCAGTATGGACAGGGGGACTGAAGCTTTCTTT.